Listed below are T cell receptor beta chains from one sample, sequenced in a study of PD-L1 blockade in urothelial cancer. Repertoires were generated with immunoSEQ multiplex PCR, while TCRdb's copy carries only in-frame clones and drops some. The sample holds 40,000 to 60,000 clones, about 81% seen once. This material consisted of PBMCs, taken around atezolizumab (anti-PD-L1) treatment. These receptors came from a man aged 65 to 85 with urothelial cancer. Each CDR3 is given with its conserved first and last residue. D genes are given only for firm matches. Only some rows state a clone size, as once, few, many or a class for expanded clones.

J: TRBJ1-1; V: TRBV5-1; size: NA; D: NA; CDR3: CASHNSTTMNTEAFF; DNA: TGCGCCAGCCATAATAGCACAACGATGAACACTGAAGCTTTCTTT
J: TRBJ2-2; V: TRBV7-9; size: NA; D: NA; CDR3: CATTLGPGELFF; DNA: TGTGCCACCACACTAGGACCCGGGGAGCTGTTTTTT
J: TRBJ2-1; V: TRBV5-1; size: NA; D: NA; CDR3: CASSLPSSYNEQFF; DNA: TGCGCCAGCAGCTTGCCCAGCTCCTACAATGAGCAGTTCTTC
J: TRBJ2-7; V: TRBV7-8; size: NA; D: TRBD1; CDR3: CASSLDRVYEQYF; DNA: TGTGCCAGCAGCCTCGACAGGGTTTACGAGCAGTACTTC
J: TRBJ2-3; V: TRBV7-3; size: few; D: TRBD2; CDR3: CASSLDSGGLGDTQYF; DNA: TGTGCCAGCAGCTTAGATAGCGGGGGGCTGGGAGATACGCAGTATTTT
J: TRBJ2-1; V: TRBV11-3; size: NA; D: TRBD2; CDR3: CASSLVSGGYNEQFF; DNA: TGTGCCAGCAGCTTAGTTAGCGGGGGATACAATGAGCAGTTCTTC
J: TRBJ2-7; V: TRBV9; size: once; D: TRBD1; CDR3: CASSGGTEGSYEQYF; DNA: TGTGCCAGCAGCGGAGGGACAGAGGGATCCTACGAGCAGTACTTC
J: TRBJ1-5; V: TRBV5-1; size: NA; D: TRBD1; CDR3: CASSLGDRAQPQHF; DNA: TGCGCCAGCAGCTTGGGAGACAGGGCTCAGCCCCAGCATTTT
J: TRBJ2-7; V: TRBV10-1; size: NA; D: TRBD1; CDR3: CARPATGNSYEQYF; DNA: TGCGCCAGACCCGCGACAGGGAACTCCTACGAGCAGTACTTC
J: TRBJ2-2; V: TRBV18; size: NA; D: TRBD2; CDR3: CASSPPLRTGGTGELFF; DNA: TGTGCCAGCTCACCACCGTTACGGACCGGGGGGACCGGGGAGCTGTTTTTT
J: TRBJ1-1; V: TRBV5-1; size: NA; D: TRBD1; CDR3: CASSIDRGWDTEAFF; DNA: TGCGCCAGCAGCATTGACAGGGGTTGGGACACTGAAGCTTTCTTT